The 17 T cell receptor beta chains listed next were all sequenced from one sample in a study of blood T cell repertoires in COVID-19. The repertoire was sequenced with immunoSEQ multiplex PCR; TCRdb's copy has only in-frame clones and lacks some. The table shows about 72,000 clones, with 90% to 95% occurring only once. The sequenced material came from peripheral blood. These receptors all come from a human donor in a cohort sampled during active COVID-19.

This chain joins TRBV10-1 and TRBJ1-5, with 10 bases that match TRBD1. CDR1 WNHNN and CDR2 SYGVQD come from the germline V gene (reference sequence). The length of the CDR3 is 18 residues. V trimming: 6 bases; J trimming: 0 bases; junction bases outside the gene matches: 11. CDR3: CASRENGQGDYSNQPQHF. For the CDR3, the DNA is TGCGCCAGCAGAGAGAACGGACAGGGGGACTATAGCAATCAGCCCCAGCATTTT.

The chain carries TRBV29-1 and TRBJ1-1; D is ambiguous. Between the trimmed V and J ends, which lost 6 bases and 2 bases, there was a span of 16 bases. The CDR3 contains 14 residues. CDR1 is SQVTM, CDR2 ANQGSEA, per germline. The CDR3 sequence is CSVTKGGDNTEAFF. The CDR3 nucleotides are TGCAGCGTAACTAAGGGCGGGGATAACACTGAAGCTTTCTTT.

The rearrangement joins TRBV6-5 to TRBJ2-7, with 7 nucleotides matching TRBD1. The CDR3 runs to 13 residues. Germline values: CDR1 MNHEY, CDR2 SVGAGI. V shed 2 bases and J 3 bases; nucleotides not matched to a gene: 1. This CDR3 is CASSYGDSYEQYF. CDR3 nucleotides: TGTGCCAGCAGTTACGGGGACAGCTACGAGCAGTACTTC.

This CDR3 reads CASTSLGSGANVLTF. For the CDR3, the DNA is TGCGCCAGCACTTCACTAGGCTCTGGGGCCAACGTCCTGACTTTC. The rearrangement uses TRBV5-1 and TRBJ2-6; a possible D gene is TRBD2 (5 bases). Trimming stripped 6 bases from V and 0 bases from J, with 10 bases between. The CDR3 contains 15 residues. Looked up from germline, CDR1 is SGHRS and CDR2 is YFSETQ.

This sequence joins TRBV7-2 and TRBJ1-5, with D unclear. CDR1 and CDR2 from the germline V gene are SGHTA and FQGNSA. V lost 6 bases to trimming and J lost 4 bases, with 13 bases between them. The length of the CDR3 is 14 residues. CDR3 sequence reads: CASRLVAVNQPQHF. CDR3 bases: TGTGCCAGCAGACTAGTGGCGGTAAATCAGCCCCAGCATTTT.

This clone was detected only once. The chain links TRBV5-1 to TRBJ2-1, with D tentatively TRBD1 (5 bases). This CDR3 has 14 residues. Germline loops: CDR1 SGHRS, CDR2 YFSETQ. V was shortened by 2 bases and J by 0 bases, with 6 bases between the two germline ends. CDR3 nucleotide sequence: TGCGCCAGCAGCTTTGACAGCTCCTACAATGAGCAGTTCTTC. Its translation: CASSFDSSYNEQFF.

There are a few counts of this clone. V usage is TRBV27 and J usage is TRBJ1-5; D possibly corresponds to TRBD1 (6 bases). Germline values: CDR1 MNHEY, CDR2 SMNVEV (reference sequence). This CDR3 is built from 17 residues. V lost 4 bases and J 3 bases, leaving 19 bases between the germline ends. CDR3 in amino acids: CASSSRQAANSNQPQHF. The CDR3 region has the DNA TGTGCCAGCAGTTCACGACAGGCGGCAAATTCCAATCAGCCCCAGCATTTT.

This chain links TRBV7-9 with TRBJ2-5; 11 bases agree with TRBD1. V gave up 5 bases and J gave up 2 bases; unmatched junction bases: 7. Germline V gene data show CDR1 as SEHNR and CDR2 as FQNEAQ (reference sequence). The length of the CDR3 is 16 residues. The CDR3 nucleotides read TGTGCCAGCAGCACCGGGACAGGGGGACCACAAGAGACCCAGTACTTC. This translates into CASSTGTGGPQETQYF. Looking up the rest from reference TRBV7-9 and TRBJ2-5 gives the full variable domain: DTGVSQNPRHKITKRGQNVTFRCDPISEHNRLYWYRQTLGQGPEFLTYFQNEAQLEKSRLLSDRFSAERPKGSFSTLEIQRTEQGDSAMYLCASSTGTGGPQETQYFGPGTRLLVL.

This clone was detected a few times. The chain couples TRBV5-1 to TRBJ2-2; TRBD2 matches 7 bases. This CDR3 comprises 16 residues. Trimming at V came to 0 bases and at J to 4 bases, leaving 6 bases not matched to a gene. CDR1 is SGHRS and CDR2 is YFSETQ in the germline V gene. CDR3 sequence reads: CASSLVAGAATGELFF. The CDR3 nucleotides read TGCGCCAGCAGCTTGGTCGCGGGAGCGGCCACCGGGGAGCTGTTTTTT.

The chain recombines TRBV15 with TRBJ1-1; TRBD1 might be the D (5 bases). Trimming cost V 1 base and J 0 bases, with 12 bases left between them. The CDR3 totals 16 residues. Germline V gene lookup returns CDR1 LNHNV and CDR2 YYDKDF (reference sequence). The CDR3 loop reads CATSRGRGLLNTEAFF. The CDR3 nucleotides read TGTGCCACCAGCAGAGGGCGGGGACTCCTGAACACTGAAGCTTTCTTT.

The chain couples TRBV4-3 to TRBJ1-5; D might be TRBD1 (5 bases). Germline values: CDR1 LGHNA, CDR2 YSLEER. The CDR3 has 18 amino acids. Trimming took 0 bases from V and 4 from J, leaving 19 bases between them. CDR3 coding DNA: TGCGCCAGCAGCCAAGATCTTGGCCCCGGGACTAGGAATCAGCCCCAGCATTTT. Amino acids: CASSQDLGPGTRNQPQHF.

This rearrangement joins TRBV18 to TRBJ1-2; weak D call: TRBD1 (6 bases). V was shortened by 1 base and J by 4 bases, with 10 bases between the two germline ends. Germline assignment: CDR1 KGHSH and CDR2 LQKENI. The CDR3 is 14 residues long. The CDR3, as DNA: TGTGCCAGCTCACCACAACAGGGTCCCTATGGCTACACCTTC. Its translation is CASSPQQGPYGYTF.

V usage is TRBV30 and J usage is TRBJ2-1, with TRBD2 as a possible D gene (6 bases). Trimming left V 3 bases short and J 8 bases short, with 11 bases between. Germline V CDR1 and CDR2: GTSNPN, SVGIG (reference sequence). The CDR3 has 12 residues. In nucleotides, the CDR3 is TGTGCCTGGAGCGGACTAACCGATGAGCAGTTCTTC. It is translated as CAWSGLTDEQFF.

The chain couples TRBV5-6 to TRBJ2-2, with TRBD1 matching over 9 bases. The CDR3 totals 15 residues. J gave up 5 bases and V 0 bases, and 2 bases lay outside the gene matches. Germline V gene sequence: CDR1 SGHDT, CDR2 YYEEEE. CDR3 sequence: CASSLGQGGTGELFF. CDR3 sequence (DNA): TGTGCCAGCAGCTTGGGACAGGGGGGAACCGGGGAGCTGTTTTTT.

The rearrangement links TRBV5-1 to TRBJ2-3; 12 bases match TRBD2. Germline loops: CDR1 SGHRS, CDR2 YFSETQ. With V trimmed by 4 bases and J by 2 bases, 5 bases remained unmatched. The length of the CDR3 is 16 residues. Here the CDR3 reads CASSLGLAGLTDTQYF. CDR3 nucleotide sequence: TGCGCCAGCAGCCTTGGACTAGCGGGGCTCACAGATACGCAGTATTTT. Together with reference TRBV5-1 and TRBJ2-3, the CDR3 gives the full variable domain: KAGVTQTPRYLIKTRGQQVTLSCSPISGHRSVSWYQQTPGQGLQFLFEYFSETQRNKGNFPGRFSGRQFSNSRSEMNVSTLELGDSALYLCASSLGLAGLTDTQYFGPGTRLTVL.

The rearrangement links TRBV20-1 to TRBJ1-5; the D gene is possibly TRBD1 (6 bases). The germline V and J ends were trimmed by 5 bases and 3 bases, with 14 bases remaining between them. This CDR3 contains 14 residues. The V gene's germline CDR1 is DFQATT and CDR2 SNEGSKA (reference sequence). The CDR3 region has the DNA TGCAGTGCTGGTGACAGGCTGTACAATCAGCCCCAGCATTTT. Protein product: CSAGDRLYNQPQHF.

V usage is TRBV2 and J usage is TRBJ1-1; D call uncertain. Per germline, CDR1 SNHLY and CDR2 FYNNEI. The CDR3 sequence is 12 residues long. V shed 7 bases and J shed 7 bases, with 13 bases lying between them. The CDR3 here is CASTGPEGEAFF. The CDR3 DNA reads TGTGCCAGCACAGGCCCCGAGGGTGAAGCTTTCTTT.